Here is one TCR beta chain with its context. What it binds is unknown. Extraction yielded at least 5 micrograms of total RNA per sample. CDR3 length: 13 residues. V lost 4 bases and J lost 15, with 22 bases in between. Per germline, CDR1 DFQATT and CDR2 SNEGSKA (reference sequence). This entry is derived from a study of blood T cells in healthy people across ages. Study-wide results and caveats: Both naive CD4+ cell counts and diversity were greater in long-lived donors than in aged donors. Lack of knowledge of donor CMV status possibly confounded expanded clonotype changes. A strong correlation was seen between TCR beta diversity and naive T cell percentage.

With a J-beta primer mix and a sample-barcoded 5' primer, a second PCR ran 7 to 11 cycles. In TCRdb, the 5' RACE reads were re-called with MiXCR into one record per CDR3 protein. Of 700,000 or so distinct CDR3 sequences listed, 22% were seen once; the top ten hold less than 25%. Sequencing was done on a sample of blood. The chain employs TRBV20-1 and TRBJ2-1, with D perhaps TRBD1 (6 bases). This TCR came from a man in his 70s in good health. As DNA, the CDR3 is TGCAGTGCTACTTATACAGGACAGCAAAGTGCGTTCTTC. It encodes CSATYTGQQSAFF.